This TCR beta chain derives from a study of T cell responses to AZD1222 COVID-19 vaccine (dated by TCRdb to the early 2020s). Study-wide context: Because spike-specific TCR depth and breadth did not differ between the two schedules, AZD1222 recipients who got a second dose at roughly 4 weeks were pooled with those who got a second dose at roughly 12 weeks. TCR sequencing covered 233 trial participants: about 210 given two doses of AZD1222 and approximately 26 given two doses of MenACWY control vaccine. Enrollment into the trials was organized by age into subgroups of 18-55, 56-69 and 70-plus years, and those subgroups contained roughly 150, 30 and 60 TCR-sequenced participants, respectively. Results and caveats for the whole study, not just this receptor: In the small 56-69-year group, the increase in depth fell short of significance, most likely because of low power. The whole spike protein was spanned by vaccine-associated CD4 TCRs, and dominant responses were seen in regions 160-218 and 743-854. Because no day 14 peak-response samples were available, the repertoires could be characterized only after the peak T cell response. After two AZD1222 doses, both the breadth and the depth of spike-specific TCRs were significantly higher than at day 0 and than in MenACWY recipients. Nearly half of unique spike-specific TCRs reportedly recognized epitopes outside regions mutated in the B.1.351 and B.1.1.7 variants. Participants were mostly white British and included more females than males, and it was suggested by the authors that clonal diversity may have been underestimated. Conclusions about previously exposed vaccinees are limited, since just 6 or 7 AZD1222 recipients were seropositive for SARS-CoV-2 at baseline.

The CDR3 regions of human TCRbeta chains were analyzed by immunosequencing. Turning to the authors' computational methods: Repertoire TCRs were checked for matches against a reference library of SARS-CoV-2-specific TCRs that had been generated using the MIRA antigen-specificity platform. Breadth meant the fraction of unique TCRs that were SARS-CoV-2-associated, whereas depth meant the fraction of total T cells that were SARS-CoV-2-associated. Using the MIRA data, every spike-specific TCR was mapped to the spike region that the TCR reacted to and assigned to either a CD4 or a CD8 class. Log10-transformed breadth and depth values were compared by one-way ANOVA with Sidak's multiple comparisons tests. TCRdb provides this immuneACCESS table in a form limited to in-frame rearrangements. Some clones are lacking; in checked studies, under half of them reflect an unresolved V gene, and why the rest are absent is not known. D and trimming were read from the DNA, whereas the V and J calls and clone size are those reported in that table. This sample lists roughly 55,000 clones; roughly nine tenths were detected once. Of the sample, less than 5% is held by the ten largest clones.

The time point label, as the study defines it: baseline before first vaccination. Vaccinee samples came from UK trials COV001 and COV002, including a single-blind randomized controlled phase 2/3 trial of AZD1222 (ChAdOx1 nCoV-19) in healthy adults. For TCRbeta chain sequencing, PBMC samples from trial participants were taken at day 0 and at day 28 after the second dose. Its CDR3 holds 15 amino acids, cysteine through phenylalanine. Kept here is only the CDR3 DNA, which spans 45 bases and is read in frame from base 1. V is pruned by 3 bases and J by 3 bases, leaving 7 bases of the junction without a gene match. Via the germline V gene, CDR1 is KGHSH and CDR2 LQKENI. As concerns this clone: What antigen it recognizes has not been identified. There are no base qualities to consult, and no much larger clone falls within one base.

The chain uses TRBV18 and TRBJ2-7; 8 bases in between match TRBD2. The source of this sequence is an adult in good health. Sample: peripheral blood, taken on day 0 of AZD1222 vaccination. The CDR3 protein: CASSPPGRGYYEQYF. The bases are TGTGCCAGCTCACCTCCCGGGAGGGGATACTACGAGCAGTACTTC.